Listed here are 21 T cell receptor beta chains from one sample, sequenced in a study of T cell responses to AZD1222 COVID-19 vaccine. Here immunoSEQ multiplex PCR was the method, and the copy in TCRdb shows in-frame clones only, minus some. The profile shows 160,000 or so clones, about 87% of them singletons. Specimen: peripheral blood, collected 28 days after the second dose of the MenACWY control vaccine. These receptors were collected from an adult who received the MenACWY meningococcal vaccine as a control.

The rearrangement joins TRBV19 to TRBJ1-5; TRBD1 is a possible D gene (6 bases). The CDR3 has 13 residues. Trimming took off 7 bases at V and 5 bases at J, with 12 bases between the two ends. Per the germline V gene, CDR1 is LNHDA and CDR2 is SQIVND (reference sequence). The CDR3 DNA is TGTGCCAGTATGACGGCAGGGGATCAGCCCCAGCATTTT. It yields the protein CASMTAGDQPQHF.

The genes are TRBV30 and TRBJ2-5; 10 nucleotides line up with TRBD1. This CDR3 comprises 15 residues. After removal of 1 base from V and 5 bases from J, the junction contained 7 bases not matched to a gene. Germline CDR1 reads GTSNPN; CDR2 reads SVGIG (reference sequence). Here the CDR3 reads CAWSEGQGKGETQYF. The CDR3 DNA is TGTGCCTGGAGTGAGGGACAGGGGAAGGGGGAGACCCAGTACTTC.

V and J are TRBV5-1 and TRBJ2-3; 13 positions match TRBD2. The length of the CDR3 is 16 residues. Germline assignment: CDR1 SGHRS and CDR2 YFSETQ. After removal of 4 bases from V and 3 bases from J, the junction contained 5 bases not matched to a gene. For the CDR3, the DNA is TGCGCCAGCAGCCCCGGACTAGCGGGAGAAACAGATACGCAGTATTTT. It specifies CASSPGLAGETDTQYF.

The chain combines TRBV9 with TRBJ2-1; tentative D call: TRBD1 (5 bases). V was cut by 0 bases and J by 8 bases, with 12 bases left in between. The CDR3 is 14 amino acids. Germline loops: CDR1 SGDLS, CDR2 YYNGEE. The CDR3 loop reads CASSVEGAWDEQFF. CDR3 DNA: TGTGCCAGCAGCGTAGAAGGGGCCTGGGATGAGCAGTTCTTC.

The chain employs TRBV5-6 and TRBJ2-7; D is tentatively TRBD1 or TRBD2 (5 bases each). The CDR3 consists of 15 residues. Per germline, CDR1 SGHDT and CDR2 YYEEEE. V lost 7 bases and J lost 3, with 20 bases in between. The CDR3 DNA follows: TGTGCCAGCCTCCCAAGTAGGGAGAGGGGCTACGAGCAGTACTTC. Its protein product is CASLPSRERGYEQYF. The whole variable domain, remainder taken from reference TRBV5-6 and TRBJ2-7, is DAGVTQSPTHLIKTRGQQVTLRCSPKSGHDTVSWYQQALGQGPQFIFQYYEEEERQRGNFPDRFSGHQFPNYSSELNVNALLLGDSALYLCASLPSRERGYEQYFGPGTRLTVT.

This chain joins TRBV5-1 and TRBJ2-1; TRBD2 agrees at 9 bases. J gave up 15 bases and V 1 base, and 17 bases lay outside the gene matches. The CDR3 sequence is 16 residues long. Germline CDR1 SGHRS, CDR2 YFSETQ. DNA of the CDR3: TGCGCCAGCAGCTTGTTTGCGTCTAGCGGGACGGTTGGTGGGTTCTTC. As protein: CASSLFASSGTVGGFF.

The chain links TRBV6-5 to TRBJ2-7, with D perhaps TRBD2 (6 bases). The CDR3 contains 15 residues. Trimming cost V 7 bases and J 11 bases, with 27 bases left between them. Germline V gene lookup returns CDR1 MNHEY and CDR2 SVGAGI. The CDR3 spells CASKHLQGSGRPKYF. CDR3 bases: TGTGCCAGCAAGCATCTCCAGGGTTCAGGGAGGCCAAAGTACTTC.

The V gene is TRBV6-2 or TRBV6-3, the J gene TRBJ1-5; tentatively, D is TRBD1 (6 bases). Germline CDR1 is MNHEY and CDR2 is SVGEGT. V shed 0 bases and J shed 6 bases, with 12 bases lying between them. There are 15 residues in the CDR3. The CDR3 reads CASSYSGGGSQPQHF. In DNA form, the CDR3 reads TGTGCCAGCAGTTACTCAGGGGGTGGGAGTCAGCCCCAGCATTTT.

The CDR3 is CASSLSGQGSSQYF. For the CDR3, the DNA is TGTGCCAGCAGTTTATCGGGACAGGGAAGTAGTCAGTACTTC. This chain uses TRBV27 with TRBJ2-5; 9 nucleotides align to TRBD1. This CDR3 is built from 14 residues. CDR1 and CDR2 from the germline V gene are MNHEY and SMNVEV (reference sequence). With V trimmed by 0 bases and J by 11 bases, 7 bases remained unmatched.

The chain recombines TRBV7-2 with TRBJ2-3; D remains ambiguous. V lost 1 base and J lost 5, with 10 bases in between. In germline, CDR1 is SGHTA, CDR2 FQGNSA. This CDR3 region has 14 residues. Written as DNA, the CDR3 is TGTGCCAGCAGCTTAGGCCCGATTTTAGATACGCAGTATTTT. Its protein is CASSLGPILDTQYF. The entire variable domain, with the rest obtained from reference TRBV7-2 and TRBJ2-3, is as follows: GAGVSQSPSNKVTEKGKDVELRCDPISGHTALYWYRQSLGQGLEFLIYFQGNSAPDKSGLPSDRFSAERTGGSVSTLTIQRTQQEDSAVYLCASSLGPILDTQYFGPGTRLTVL.

This clone occurred once. The CDR3 reads CASSPPLLAKNIQYF. CDR3 in DNA: TGCGCCAGCTCGCCCCCCCTATTAGCCAAAAACATTCAGTACTTC. The J gene is TRBJ2-4, the V gene TRBV5-1; the D is unclear. Germline CDR1 reads SGHRS; CDR2 reads YFSETQ. V was pared by 7 bases and J by 0 bases, with 14 bases between. The CDR3 runs 15 residues.

The rearrangement links TRBV27 to TRBJ2-3; 8 bases agree with TRBD2. The trim removed 6 bases at V and 3 bases at J, leaving 2 bases unmatched. Germline CDR1 and CDR2: MNHEY and SMNVEV (reference sequence). The CDR3 is 13 amino acids. The CDR3 protein is CASRRGVTDTQYF. CDR3 nucleotides: TGTGCCAGCAGGCGGGGGGTGACAGATACGCAGTATTTT.

The J gene is TRBJ2-1, the V gene TRBV3-1 (or the pseudogene TRBV3-2); D might be TRBD1 (6 bases). With 1 base removed from V and 8 bases from J, the gap between germline ends came to 15 bases. CDR1 LGHDT and CDR2 YNNKEL come from the germline V gene (reference sequence). There are 15 residues in the CDR3. In DNA form, the CDR3 reads TGTGCCAGCAGCCAAGGGAACACAGGGTCGTATGAGCAGTTCTTC. This sequence encodes CASSQGNTGSYEQFF.

This clone was seen once. This rearrangement joins TRBV19 to TRBJ1-5, with TRBD1 identical over 7 bases. CDR3 length: 14 amino acids. Germline CDR1 reads LNHDA; CDR2 reads SQIVND (reference sequence). After removal of 7 bases from V and 6 bases from J, the junction contained 9 bases not matched to a gene. The CDR3 DNA reads TGTGCCAGTATCGACCGACAGGGATCTCAGCCCCAGCATTTT. Protein: CASIDRQGSQPQHF.

The chain links TRBV11-2 to TRBJ1-3, with D possibly being TRBD1 (5 bases). V lost 6 bases to trimming and J lost 6 bases, with 15 bases between them. This CDR3 is 14 amino acids long. CDR1 and CDR2 (germline): SGHAT, FQNNGV. The CDR3 protein is CASSFSGAANTIYF. The CDR3 DNA reads as TGTGCCAGCAGTTTCAGCGGGGCGGCAAACACCATATATTTT.

The chain links TRBV2 to TRBJ2-7; D unresolved. The CDR3 sequence is 15 residues long. Trimming cost V 7 bases and J 1 base, with 17 bases left between them. Germline lookup yields CDR1 SNHLY and CDR2 FYNNEI. The CDR3 here is CASIKGPTTSYEQYF. DNA of the CDR3: TGTGCCAGCATTAAGGGTCCTACCACGTCCTACGAGCAGTACTTC.

In the case of this clone: The same CDR3 is also encoded by other DNA sequences in this sample. This chain links TRBV15 with TRBJ2-7, with 9 nucleotides matching TRBD1. Losses at the gene ends were 3 bases for V and 3 bases for J; bases not matched to a gene: 0. The CDR3 consists of 13 residues. The germline gives CDR1 LNHNV, CDR2 YYDKDF (reference sequence). The CDR3 here is CATSRDRGYEQYF. CDR3 coding DNA: TGTGCCACCAGCAGGGACAGGGGCTACGAGCAGTACTTC.

The V call is TRBV7-2, the J call TRBJ1-5; no reliable D call. The CDR3 sequence is 16 residues long. The germline V and J ends were trimmed by 5 bases and 7 bases, with 21 bases remaining between them. Germline V CDR1 and CDR2: SGHTA, FQGNSA. This CDR3 is CASSPFVGSVRQPQHF. CDR3 nucleotides: TGTGCCAGCAGCCCGTTCGTCGGGAGTGTACGCCAGCCCCAGCATTTT.

This chain connects TRBV14 to TRBJ1-2; tentatively, D is TRBD1 (5 bases). Germline CDR1 is SGHDN and CDR2 is FVKESK. Trimming removed 1 base at V and 2 bases at J, with 8 bases between. The CDR3 runs 14 residues. The CDR3 region has the DNA TGTGCCAGCAGCCAAGTAGGGGCCAACTATGGCTACACCTTC. This sequence encodes CASSQVGANYGYTF.

This clone has a handful of counts. The chain uses TRBV28 and TRBJ2-5; TRBD2 matches 8 bases. From germline, CDR1 is MDHEN and CDR2 SYDVKM. The junction had 3 bases not matched to a gene; V was cut back by 6 bases and J by 3 bases. This CDR3 spans 13 amino acids. The CDR3 is CASRSGREETQYF. The CDR3 DNA follows: TGTGCCAGCAGGTCCGGGAGGGAAGAGACCCAGTACTTC.

This clone was counted once. The DNA is omitted, as the CDR3 cannot be located on it reliably, and the CDR3 follows TCRdb's listing. The V call is TRBV29-1, the J call TRBJ2-5. The CDR3 comprises 14 residues, both ends counted. Germline CDR1 SQVTM, CDR2 ANQGSEA. CDR3 protein: CSALTLRARETQYF.